Listed below are T cell receptor beta chains from one sample, sequenced in a study of T cell changes during pregnancy in multiple sclerosis. Sequencing used immunoSEQ multiplex PCR; TCRdb keeps in-frame clones, though not all of them. In the table there are some 94,000 clones, 85% to 95% of which are singletons. The sequencing used peripheral blood, collected in the first trimester of pregnancy. The receptors shown here come from a female donor in good health, enrolled as a control in a pregnancy study. The CDR3 runs from the conserved cysteine through the conserved F or W.

J gene	V gene	CDR3 protein
TRBJ1-1	TRBV10-3	CAISETGMNTEAFF
TRBJ2-1	TRBV28	CASSFLGTASYNEQFF
TRBJ1-3	TRBV4-3	CASSQERWYQNTIYF
TRBJ1-6	TRBV2	CASGQGSPLHF
TRBJ2-7	TRBV7-2	CASSLAGTARYEQYF
TRBJ2-1	TRBV7-3	CASSLIPAGGAGEQFF
TRBJ1-2	TRBV6-5	CASRPDRGGYTF
TRBJ1-2	TRBV28	CASSLRMRNGYTF
TRBJ1-2	TRBV5-4	CASSGYTQGLAYGYTF
TRBJ2-3	TRBV5-4	CASSLNGGAPDTQYF
TRBJ2-1	TRBV2	CASSVGQGNDEQFF
TRBJ2-3	TRBV4-1	CASSQFGLAGGTTDTQYF
TRBJ1-2	TRBV12-5	CASGLPTRDGYTF
TRBJ2-7	TRBV4-3	CASSQGLDRSSYEQYF
TRBJ1-5	TRBV10-3	CAISEAGGSQPQHF
TRBJ2-1	TRBV5-1	CASSLGTSPLGYNEQFF
TRBJ1-6	TRBV6-5	CASSPRQGGNSPLHF
TRBJ1-1	TRBV29-1	CSVDPGGADTEAFF
TRBJ1-5	TRBV4-3	CASSQDWQAYNQPQHF
TRBJ1-1	TRBV7-6	CASSTGGPGATEAFF
TRBJ2-7	TRBV19	CASSINRAPYEQYF
TRBJ1-5	TRBV2	CASTQGGGQPQHF
TRBJ2-6	TRBV9	CASSVLPESLSGANVLTF
TRBJ2-6	TRBV28	CASSGTTDRANSGANVLTF
TRBJ2-2	TRBV7-2	CASSFQGAATGELFF
TRBJ1-2	TRBV5-6	CASSLTAYGYTF
TRBJ1-2	TRBV7-9	CASSLDWGRADYGYTF
TRBJ2-7	TRBV4-1	CASSLRGSLSYEQYF
TRBJ2-6	TRBV7-2	CASLRGSGANVLTF
TRBJ2-2	TRBV4-1	CASSRITSSAGELFF
TRBJ2-7	TRBV15	CATSRVGQGYGYEQYF
TRBJ2-3	TRBV11-1	CASSLQVQSSDTQYF
TRBJ1-2	TRBV5-5	CASSSTGQYGYTF
TRBJ2-5	TRBV5-1	CASSYYRGETQYF
TRBJ2-1	TRBV27	CASSFGSGYNEQFF
TRBJ1-5	TRBV18	CASQQGNQPQHF
TRBJ2-3	TRBV25-1	CASSEFGGVGGTQYF
TRBJ2-5	TRBV5-1	CASSHGGGQETQYF